This section outlines one T cell receptor (beta chain) sequence together with its context. The antigen is not known. The data were obtained in a study of PD-1 blockade in classical Hodgkin lymphoma. Time point of the sample: newly diagnosed, previously untreated cHL patient sample. It was PBMCs in newly diagnosed, untreated classical Hodgkin lymphoma that served as comparison. Method: immunoSEQ multiplex PCR; TCRdb's copy keeps in-frame clones and lacks some. Among roughly 77,000 clones, over 90% were seen once, and the ten largest hold around 2.5%. Points from the study as a whole: As was reported, newly diagnosed patients showed lower baseline TCR diversity than healthy donors did. No one has yet defined what causes the repertoire differences, which may be disease activity or prior therapy.

This sequence originates from a human donor with classical Hodgkin lymphoma. The sequenced sample consisted of peripheral blood mononuclear cells (PBMCs).

This CDR3 reads CSVVAGAYEQYF. CDR3 DNA: TGCAGCGTTGTTGCGGGCGCCTACGAGCAGTACTTC. The chain joins TRBV29-1 to TRBJ2-7; D possibly corresponds to TRBD2 (5 bases). The CDR3 runs 12 residues. Looked up from germline, CDR1 is SQVTM and CDR2 is ANQGSEA. The V and J ends lost 4 bases and 2 bases respectively, with 9 bases between them.